This T cell receptor beta chain was profiled in a study of shared clonotypes between healthy human individuals. Study at large: The donor group consisted of a couple of women and a few men, aged 18 to 49. General study findings and limits: There were few donors, and this limited the genetic and exposure-history diversity represented. Sequencing depth was expected to affect clonotype sharing among donors.

Method: immunoSEQ multiplex PCR; TCRdb's copy keeps in-frame clones and lacks some. The repertoire consists of 490,000 or so clones, with 70% to 80% occurring once and the leading ten covering over 10%. Donors, without exception, were Caucasian adults residing in Nashville, Tennessee. Germline V lookup: CDR1 SGHRS, CDR2 YFSETQ. The CDR3 extends over 12 amino acids. The V end was cut by 3 bases, the J end by 4 bases, with 7 bases between. As regards this clone: Antigen: not known.

The sequence was collected from a middle-aged woman in good health. Some clones in this sample may be carry-over from other donors' samples. Sequencing was done on a sample of PBMCs. V usage is TRBV5-1 and J usage is TRBJ1-1; D uncertain. CDR3 sequence: CASSWDGTEAFF. The CDR3 nucleotides read TGCGCCAGCAGCTGGGATGGCACTGAAGCTTTCTTT. Full variable domain (rest looked up from reference TRBV5-1 and TRBJ1-1): KAGVTQTPRYLIKTRGQQVTLSCSPISGHRSVSWYQQTPGQGLQFLFEYFSETQRNKGNFPGRFSGRQFSNSRSEMNVSTLELGDSALYLCASSWDGTEAFFGQGTRLTVV.